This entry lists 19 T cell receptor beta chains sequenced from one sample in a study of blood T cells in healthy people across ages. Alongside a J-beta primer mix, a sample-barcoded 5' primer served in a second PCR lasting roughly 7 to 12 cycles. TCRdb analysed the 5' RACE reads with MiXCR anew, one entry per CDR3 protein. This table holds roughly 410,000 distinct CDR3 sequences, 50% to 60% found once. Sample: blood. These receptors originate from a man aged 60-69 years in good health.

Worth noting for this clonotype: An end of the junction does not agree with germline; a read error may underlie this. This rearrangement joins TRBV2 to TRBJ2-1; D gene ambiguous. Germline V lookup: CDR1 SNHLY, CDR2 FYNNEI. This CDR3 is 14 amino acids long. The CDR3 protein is CANSGQRTYNEQFF. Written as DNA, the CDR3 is TGTGCCAACAGTGGTCAGCGAACCTACAATGAGCAGTTCTTC.

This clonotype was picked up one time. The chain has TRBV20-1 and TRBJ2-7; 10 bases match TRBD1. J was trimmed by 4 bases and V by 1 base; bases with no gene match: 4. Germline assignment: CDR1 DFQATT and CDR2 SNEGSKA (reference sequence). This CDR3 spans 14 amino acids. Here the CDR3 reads CSARAGQGRYEQYF. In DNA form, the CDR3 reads TGCAGTGCTAGAGCGGGACAGGGGCGGTACGAGCAGTACTTC.

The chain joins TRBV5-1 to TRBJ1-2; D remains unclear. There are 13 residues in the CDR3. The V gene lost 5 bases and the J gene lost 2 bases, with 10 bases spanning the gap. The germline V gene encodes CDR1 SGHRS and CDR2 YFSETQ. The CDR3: CASRMTVNYGYTF. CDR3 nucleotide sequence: TGCGCCAGCAGGATGACTGTCAACTATGGCTACACCTTC.

The CDR3 DNA reads TGTGCCAGCACACAGGGGTTGATGTACGAGCAGTACTTC. Protein sequence: CASTQGLMYEQYF. This chain joins TRBV6-6 and TRBJ2-7, with TRBD1 matching 7 bases. Losses at the gene ends were 7 bases for V and 4 bases for J; bases not matched to a gene: 7. Germline V CDR1 and CDR2: MNHNY, SVGAGI (reference sequence). CDR3 size: 13 residues.

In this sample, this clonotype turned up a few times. CDR3 bases: TGCAGTGCTGGGGGGGGTCGGGAGTATGGCTACACCTTC. The encoded protein is CSAGGGREYGYTF. The V and J genes are TRBV20-1 and TRBJ1-2; weak D call: TRBD1 (5 bases). V gave up 5 bases and J gave up 5 bases, with 15 bases separating them. Germline CDR1 and CDR2: DFQATT and SNEGSKA (reference sequence). The CDR3 length is 13 residues.

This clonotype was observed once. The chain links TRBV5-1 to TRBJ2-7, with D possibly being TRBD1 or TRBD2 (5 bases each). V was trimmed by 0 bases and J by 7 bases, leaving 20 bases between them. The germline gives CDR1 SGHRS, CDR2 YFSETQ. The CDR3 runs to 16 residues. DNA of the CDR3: TGCGCCAGCAGCTTGGCCGGGATAGGGGTCTACAATGAGCAGTACTTC. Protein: CASSLAGIGVYNEQYF.

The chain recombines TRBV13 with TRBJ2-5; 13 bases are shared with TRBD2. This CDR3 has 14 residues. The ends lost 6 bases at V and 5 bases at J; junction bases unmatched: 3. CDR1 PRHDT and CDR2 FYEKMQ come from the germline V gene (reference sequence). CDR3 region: CASRSTSGGETQYF. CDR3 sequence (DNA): TGTGCCAGCAGATCGACTAGCGGGGGGGAGACCCAGTACTTC.

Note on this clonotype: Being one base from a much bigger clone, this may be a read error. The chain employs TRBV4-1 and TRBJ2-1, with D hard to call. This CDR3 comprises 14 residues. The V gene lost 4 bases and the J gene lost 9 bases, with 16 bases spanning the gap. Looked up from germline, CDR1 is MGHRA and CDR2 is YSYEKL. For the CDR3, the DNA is TGCGCCAGCAGCCGAGTGGTCCCCCGCGGTGAGCAGTTCTTC. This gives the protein CASSRVVPRGEQFF.

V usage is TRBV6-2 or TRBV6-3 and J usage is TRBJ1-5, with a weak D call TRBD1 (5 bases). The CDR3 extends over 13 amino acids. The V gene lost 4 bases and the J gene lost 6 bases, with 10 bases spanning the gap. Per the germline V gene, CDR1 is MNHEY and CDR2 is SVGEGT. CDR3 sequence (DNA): TGTGCCAGCAGTTTTGGGGGTAGTCAGCCCCAGCATTTT. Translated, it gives CASSFGGSQPQHF.

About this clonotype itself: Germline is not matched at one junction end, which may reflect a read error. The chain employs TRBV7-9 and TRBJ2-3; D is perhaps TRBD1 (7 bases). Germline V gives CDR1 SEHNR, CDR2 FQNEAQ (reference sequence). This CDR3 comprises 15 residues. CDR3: CASSSGGTVPDTQYF. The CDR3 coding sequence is TGCGCCAGCAGCTCTGGAGGGACAGTTCCTGATACGCAGTATTTT.

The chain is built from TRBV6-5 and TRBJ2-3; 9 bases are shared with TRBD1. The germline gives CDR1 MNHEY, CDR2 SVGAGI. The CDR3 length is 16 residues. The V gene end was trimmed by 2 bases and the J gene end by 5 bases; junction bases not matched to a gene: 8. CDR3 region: CASSYLGTGQIDTQYF. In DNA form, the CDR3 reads TGTGCCAGCAGTTACCTCGGGACAGGGCAGATAGATACGCAGTATTTT.

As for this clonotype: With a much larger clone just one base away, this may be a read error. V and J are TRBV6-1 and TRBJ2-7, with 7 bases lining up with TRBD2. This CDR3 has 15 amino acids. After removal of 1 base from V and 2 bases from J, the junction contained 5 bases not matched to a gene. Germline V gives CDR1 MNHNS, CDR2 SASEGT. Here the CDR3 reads CASSEGGGRAYEQYF. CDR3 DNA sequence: TGTGCCAGCAGTGAAGGGGGGGGAAGGGCCTACGAGCAGTACTTC.

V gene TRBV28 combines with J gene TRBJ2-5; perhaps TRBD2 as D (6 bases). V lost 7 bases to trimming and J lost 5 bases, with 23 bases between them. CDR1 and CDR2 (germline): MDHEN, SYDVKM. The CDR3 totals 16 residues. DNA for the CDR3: TGTGCCAGCACTATAGGCGGGGCGAACCGGGCGGAGACCCAGTACTTC. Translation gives CASTIGGANRAETQYF.

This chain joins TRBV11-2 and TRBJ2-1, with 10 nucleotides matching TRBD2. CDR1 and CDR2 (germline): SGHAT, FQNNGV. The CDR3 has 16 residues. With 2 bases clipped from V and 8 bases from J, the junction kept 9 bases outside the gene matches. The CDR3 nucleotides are TGTGCCAGCAGCTTAACCCCGGGTAGCGGGGGGTATGAGCAGTTCTTC. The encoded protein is CASSLTPGSGGYEQFF.

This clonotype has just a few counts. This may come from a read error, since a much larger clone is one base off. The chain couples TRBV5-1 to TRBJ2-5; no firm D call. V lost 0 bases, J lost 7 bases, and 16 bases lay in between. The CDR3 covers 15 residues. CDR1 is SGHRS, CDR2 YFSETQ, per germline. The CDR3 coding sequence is TGCGCCAGCAGCTTGGCCGGCAGACTCGAAGGGACCCAGTACTTC. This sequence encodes CASSLAGRLEGTQYF.

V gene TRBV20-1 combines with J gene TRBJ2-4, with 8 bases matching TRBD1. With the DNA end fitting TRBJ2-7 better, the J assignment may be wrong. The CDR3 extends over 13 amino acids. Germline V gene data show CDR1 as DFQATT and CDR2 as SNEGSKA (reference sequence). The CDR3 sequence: CSAPDDRGHEQYF. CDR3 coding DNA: TGCAGTGCGCCGGACGACAGGGGACACGAGCAGTACTTC.

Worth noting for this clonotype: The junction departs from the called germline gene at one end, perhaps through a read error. DNA of the CDR3: TGTGCCAGCTCACCCTCGGCAGCCTACGAGCAGTACTTC. It is translated as CASSPSAAYEQYF. The chain couples TRBV5-1 to TRBJ2-7; unclear D gene. This CDR3 region has 13 residues. CDR1 is SGHRS, CDR2 YFSETQ, per germline.

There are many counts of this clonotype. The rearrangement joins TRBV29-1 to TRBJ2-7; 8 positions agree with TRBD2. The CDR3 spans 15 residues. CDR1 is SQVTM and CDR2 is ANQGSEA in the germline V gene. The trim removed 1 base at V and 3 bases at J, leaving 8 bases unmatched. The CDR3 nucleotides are TGCAGCGTTGAAGTGGTGACTAGCGCGATCTACGAGCAGTACTTC. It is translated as CSVEVVTSAIYEQYF.

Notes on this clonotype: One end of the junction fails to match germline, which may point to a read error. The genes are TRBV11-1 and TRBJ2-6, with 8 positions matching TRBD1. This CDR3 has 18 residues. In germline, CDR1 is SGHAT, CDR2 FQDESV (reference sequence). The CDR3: CACSSPGTGLPGANVLTF. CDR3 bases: TGTGCCTGCAGCTCGCCGGGGACAGGTCTTCCTGGGGCCAACGTCCTGACTTTC.